The 15 T cell receptor beta chains below come from one sample, sequenced in a study of CD8+CD57+ T cells in acquired aplastic anemia. Genomic DNA was employed as the template in profiling TCR beta VDJ and CDR3. MiXCR was run by TCRdb on the reads, yielding one entry per CDR3 protein. The sample lists 75,000 to 90,000 distinct CDR3 sequences, about 45% occurring once. The sample was sorted CD4+, CD8+, or CD8+CD57+ T cells (not recorded which) from PBMCs. These receptors were collected from a human donor in good health, serving as a control.

The count of this clonotype is one. V and J are TRBV2 and TRBJ1-2, with D possibly being TRBD1 (5 bases). There are 13 residues in the CDR3. CDR1 is SNHLY and CDR2 is FYNNEI in the germline V gene. Between the trimmed V and J ends, which lost 8 bases and 7 bases, there was a span of 17 bases. CDR3 in DNA: TGTGCCAGCCGAAGGACAACTTTTAGTGGCTACACCTTC. Protein: CASRRTTFSGYTF.

The gene calls are TRBV6-2 or TRBV6-3 and TRBJ1-2; D call uncertain. Between the trimmed V and J ends, which lost 0 bases and 7 bases, there was a span of 24 bases. Germline-derived CDR1 and CDR2 are MNHEY and SVGEGT. There are 18 residues in the CDR3. This CDR3 is CASSYSTLARSPFTGYTF. The DNA of the CDR3 is TGTGCCAGCAGTTACTCCACCCTGGCTAGATCCCCTTTTACTGGCTACACCTTC.

This clonotype was seen many times. V is TRBV7-9 and J is TRBJ2-7, with D perhaps matching TRBD1 or TRBD2 (6 bases each). The V end lost 1 base, the J end lost 4 bases, and 11 bases lay between the germline ends. CDR3 length: 14 residues. Germline V gene sequence: CDR1 SEHNR, CDR2 FQNEAQ (reference sequence). Written as DNA, the CDR3 is TGTGCCAGCAGCTTAGTTGGGGGGCTATACGAGCAGTACTTC. This gives the protein CASSLVGGLYEQYF.

The chain carries TRBV27 and TRBJ1-1, with D perhaps matching TRBD1 (6 bases). Germline CDR1 is MNHEY and CDR2 is SMNVEV (reference sequence). The germline V and J ends were trimmed by 6 bases and 0 bases, with 14 bases remaining between them. The CDR3 loop spans 15 amino acids. CDR3 nucleotides: TGTGCCAGCAGCCCATTACAGGGAATGAACACTGAAGCTTTCTTT. It encodes CASSPLQGMNTEAFF.

There are many counts of this clonotype. This chain connects TRBV29-1 to TRBJ1-2; D remains ambiguous. Per germline, CDR1 SQVTM and CDR2 ANQGSEA. Deletions cut 2 bases from V and 2 bases from J, with 12 bases between. The CDR3 length is 14 residues. The CDR3 nucleotides read TGCAGCGTTGAAAATCCGGTACGGAACTATGGCTACACCTTC. Protein sequence: CSVENPVRNYGYTF.

The table lists this clonotype with many counts. The CDR3 is CSAKNRGGTEAFF. The CDR3 bases are TGCAGTGCTAAAAACAGGGGAGGGACTGAAGCTTTCTTT. V is TRBV20-1 and J is TRBJ1-1, with 7 bases aligning to TRBD1. This CDR3 is 13 amino acids long. CDR1 is DFQATT and CDR2 is SNEGSKA in the germline V gene (reference sequence). With V trimmed by 4 bases and J by 5 bases, 7 bases remained unmatched.

This clonotype was picked up many times. V usage is TRBV5-1 and J usage is TRBJ2-7, with 7 bases lining up with TRBD2. Germline V lookup: CDR1 SGHRS, CDR2 YFSETQ. This CDR3 comprises 15 residues. V was pared by 4 bases and J by 1 base, with 8 bases of the junction left unmatched. The CDR3 is CASSTSREVSYEQYF. CDR3 coding DNA: TGCGCCAGCAGCACATCCCGGGAGGTTTCCTACGAGCAGTACTTC.

This chain links TRBV10-1 with TRBJ1-6; D not certain. Germline CDR1 WNHNN, CDR2 SYGVQD (reference sequence). The CDR3 is 13 residues long. V was clipped by 4 bases and J by 7 bases, with 8 bases between them. This CDR3 is CASSGLRNSPLHF. In DNA, the CDR3 is TGCGCCAGCAGTGGGCTGCGGAATTCACCCCTCCACTTT.

This chain joins TRBV5-1 and TRBJ2-7; the match to TRBD1 covers 7 bases. The germline V gene has CDR1 SGHRS and CDR2 YFSETQ. The trim removed 6 bases at V and 4 bases at J, leaving 13 bases unmatched. The CDR3 totals 15 residues. CDR3 protein: CASISGTAALYEQYV. CDR3 nucleotides: TGCGCCAGCATCTCAGGGACAGCTGCCCTATACGAGCAGTACGTC.

This clonotype occurred once. This chain connects TRBV14 to TRBJ1-1; D call uncertain. V was shortened by 0 bases and J by 0 bases, with 26 bases between the two germline ends. Germline CDR1 reads SGHDN; CDR2 reads FVKESK. The CDR3 covers 21 residues. The CDR3: CASSQDLRYSGNSRVNTEAFF. As DNA, the CDR3 is TGTGCCAGCAGCCAAGATCTTAGGTATTCGGGGAACAGTAGGGTGAACACTGAAGCTTTCTTT.

The chain couples TRBV24-1 to TRBJ2-7; D not certain. Germline V gene lookup returns CDR1 KGHDR and CDR2 SFDVKD. The CDR3 runs to 11 residues. V lost 4 bases and J lost 2, with 2 bases in between. The DNA for the CDR3 is TGTGCCACCAGTGACACCTACGAGCAGTACTTC. Encoded protein: CATSDTYEQYF.

This clonotype has only a few counts. V usage is TRBV6-6 and J usage is TRBJ1-4; D not resolved. V lost 5 bases to trimming and J lost 0 bases, with 7 bases between them. The germline V gene encodes CDR1 MNHNY and CDR2 SVGAGI (reference sequence). The CDR3 extends over 14 amino acids. The CDR3 region has the DNA TGTGCCAGCAGTCAGAGACCAACTAATGAAAAACTGTTTTTT. Translated: CASSQRPTNEKLFF.

This clonotype showed up just a few times. This chain uses TRBV10-3 with TRBJ2-3; D gene unclear. Trimming stripped 3 bases from V and 6 bases from J, with 7 bases between. The CDR3 is 12 residues long. Germline values: CDR1 ENHRY, CDR2 SYGVKD. CDR3 DNA: TGTGCCATCAGTGATGTAGAGGATACGCAGTATTTT. Its translation is CAISDVEDTQYF.

This clonotype was counted many times. J is TRBJ1-2 and V is TRBV7-9; the match to TRBD1 covers 7 bases. Germline V gene sequence: CDR1 SEHNR, CDR2 FQNEAQ (reference sequence). The CDR3 length is 14 residues. Trimming cost V 4 bases and J 6 bases; bases outside gene matches: 8. The DNA of the CDR3 is TGTGCCAGCAGCTCAACCGGGACAGAAGATGGCTACACCTTC. Residues: CASSSTGTEDGYTF.

This clonotype was seen many times. The chain uses TRBV7-9 and TRBJ1-3; no reliable D call. The CDR3 has 15 residues. V was shortened by 5 bases and J by 2 bases, with 13 bases between the two germline ends. Germline V CDR1 and CDR2: SEHNR, FQNEAQ (reference sequence). In DNA, the CDR3 is TGTGCCAGCAGCCCTCCTCCGGGGACTGGAAACACCATATATTTT. Translation: CASSPPPGTGNTIYF.